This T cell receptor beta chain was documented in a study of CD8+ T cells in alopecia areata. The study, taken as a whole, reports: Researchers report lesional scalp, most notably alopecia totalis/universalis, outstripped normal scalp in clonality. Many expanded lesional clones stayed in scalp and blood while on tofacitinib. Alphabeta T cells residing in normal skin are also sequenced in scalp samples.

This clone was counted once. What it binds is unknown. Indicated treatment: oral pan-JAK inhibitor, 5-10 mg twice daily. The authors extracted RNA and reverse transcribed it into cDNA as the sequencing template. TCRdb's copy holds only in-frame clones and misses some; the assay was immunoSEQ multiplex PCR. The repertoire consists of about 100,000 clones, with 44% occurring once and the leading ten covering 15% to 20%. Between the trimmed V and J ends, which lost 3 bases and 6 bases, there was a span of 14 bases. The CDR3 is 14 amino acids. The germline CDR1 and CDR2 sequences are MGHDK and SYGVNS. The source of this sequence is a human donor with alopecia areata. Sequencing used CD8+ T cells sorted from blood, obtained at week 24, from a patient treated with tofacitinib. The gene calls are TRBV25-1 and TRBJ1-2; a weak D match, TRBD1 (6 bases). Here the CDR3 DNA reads TGTGCCAGCAGTGAGACTACAGGGTCGGATGGCTACACCTTC. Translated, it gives CASSETTGSDGYTF.